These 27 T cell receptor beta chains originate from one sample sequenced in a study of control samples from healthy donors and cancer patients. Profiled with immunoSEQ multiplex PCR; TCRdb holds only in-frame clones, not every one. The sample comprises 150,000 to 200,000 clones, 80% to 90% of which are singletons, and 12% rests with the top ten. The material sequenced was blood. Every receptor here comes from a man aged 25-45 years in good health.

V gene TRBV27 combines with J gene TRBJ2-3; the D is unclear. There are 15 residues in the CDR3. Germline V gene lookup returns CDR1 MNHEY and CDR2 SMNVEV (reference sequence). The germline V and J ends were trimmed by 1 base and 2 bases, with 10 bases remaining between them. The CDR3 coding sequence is TGTGCCAGCAGTTTATTGACATTGGACACAGATACGCAGTATTTT. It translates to CASSLLTLDTDTQYF.

CDR3 amino acids: CASSYGSLNEQYF. In nucleotides, the CDR3 is TGTGCCAGCAGTTACGGAAGCCTTAACGAGCAGTACTTC. V usage is TRBV6-6 and J usage is TRBJ2-7, with no clear D. CDR3 length: 13 residues. CDR1 is MNHNY and CDR2 is SVGAGI in the germline V gene (reference sequence). V was shortened by 2 bases and J by 5 bases, with 10 bases between the two germline ends.

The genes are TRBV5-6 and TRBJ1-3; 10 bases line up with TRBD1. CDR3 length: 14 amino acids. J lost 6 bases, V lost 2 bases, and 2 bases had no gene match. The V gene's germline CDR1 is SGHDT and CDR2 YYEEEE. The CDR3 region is CASSFGQGENTIYF. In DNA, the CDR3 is TGTGCCAGCAGCTTCGGACAGGGGGAAAACACCATATATTTT. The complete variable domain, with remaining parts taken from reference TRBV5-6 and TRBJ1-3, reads DAGVTQSPTHLIKTRGQQVTLRCSPKSGHDTVSWYQQALGQGPQFIFQYYEEEERQRGNFPDRFSGHQFPNYSSELNVNALLLGDSALYLCASSFGQGENTIYFGEGSWLTVV.

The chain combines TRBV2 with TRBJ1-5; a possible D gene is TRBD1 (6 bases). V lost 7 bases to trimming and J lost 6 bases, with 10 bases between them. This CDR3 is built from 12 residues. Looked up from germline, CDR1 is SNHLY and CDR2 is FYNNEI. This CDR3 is CASTGGGQPQHF. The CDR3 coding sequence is TGTGCCAGCACGGGGGGCGGTCAGCCCCAGCATTTT.

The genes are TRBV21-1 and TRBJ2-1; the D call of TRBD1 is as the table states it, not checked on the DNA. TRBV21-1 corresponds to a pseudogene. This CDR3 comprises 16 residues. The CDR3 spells CASSKGWSTFYNEQFF. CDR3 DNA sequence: TGTGCCAGCAGCAAGGGCTGGTCTACCTTCTACAATGAGCAGTTCTTC.

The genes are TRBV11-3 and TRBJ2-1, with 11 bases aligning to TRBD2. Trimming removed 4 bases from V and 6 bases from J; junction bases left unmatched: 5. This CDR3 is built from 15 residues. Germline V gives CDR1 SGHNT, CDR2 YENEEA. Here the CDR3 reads CASSYSGTSGNEQFF. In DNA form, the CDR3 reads TGTGCCAGCAGCTATTCCGGGACTAGCGGCAATGAGCAGTTCTTC.

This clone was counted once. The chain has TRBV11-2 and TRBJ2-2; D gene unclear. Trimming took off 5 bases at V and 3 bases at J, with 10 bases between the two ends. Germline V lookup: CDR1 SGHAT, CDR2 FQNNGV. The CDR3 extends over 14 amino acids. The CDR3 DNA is TGTGCCAGCAGCCCGGAAAGGGACACCGGGGAGCTGTTTTTT. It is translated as CASSPERDTGELFF.

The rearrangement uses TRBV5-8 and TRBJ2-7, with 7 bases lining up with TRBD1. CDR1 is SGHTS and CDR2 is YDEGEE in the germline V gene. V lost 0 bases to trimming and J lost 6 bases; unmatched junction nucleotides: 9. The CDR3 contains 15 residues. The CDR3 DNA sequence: TGTGCCAGCAGCTTGGCCGGGACAGCAAGCGGCGAGCAGTACTTC. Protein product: CASSLAGTASGEQYF.

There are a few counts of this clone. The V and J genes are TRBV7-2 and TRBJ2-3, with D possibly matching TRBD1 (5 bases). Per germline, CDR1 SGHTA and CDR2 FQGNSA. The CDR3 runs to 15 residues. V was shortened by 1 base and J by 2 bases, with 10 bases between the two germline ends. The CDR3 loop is CASSLDRQITDTQYF. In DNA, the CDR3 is TGTGCCAGCAGCTTAGACCGACAGATCACAGATACGCAGTATTTT.

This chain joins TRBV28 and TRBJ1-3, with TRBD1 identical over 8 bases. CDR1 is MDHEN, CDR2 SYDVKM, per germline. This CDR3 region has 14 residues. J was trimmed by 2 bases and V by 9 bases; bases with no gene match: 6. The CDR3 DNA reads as TGTGCCAGTTTAACAGGGGGTCCTGGAAACACCATATATTTT. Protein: CASLTGGPGNTIYF.

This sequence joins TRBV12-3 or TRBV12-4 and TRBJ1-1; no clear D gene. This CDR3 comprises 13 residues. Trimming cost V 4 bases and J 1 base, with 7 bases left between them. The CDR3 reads CASSWRGNTEAFF. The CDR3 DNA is TGTGCCAGCAGTTGGCGCGGGAACACTGAAGCTTTCTTT.

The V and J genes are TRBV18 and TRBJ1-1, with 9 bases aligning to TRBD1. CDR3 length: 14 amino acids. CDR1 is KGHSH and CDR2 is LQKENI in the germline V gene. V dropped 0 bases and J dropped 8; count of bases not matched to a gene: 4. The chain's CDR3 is CASSPPGQGPEAFF. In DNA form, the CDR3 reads TGTGCCAGCTCACCACCGGGACAGGGCCCCGAAGCTTTCTTT.

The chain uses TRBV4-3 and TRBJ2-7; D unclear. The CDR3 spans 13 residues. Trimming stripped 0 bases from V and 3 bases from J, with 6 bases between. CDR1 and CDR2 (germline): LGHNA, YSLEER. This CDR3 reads CASSQEVHYEQYF. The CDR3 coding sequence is TGCGCCAGCAGCCAAGAAGTTCACTACGAGCAGTACTTC.

CDR3 DNA sequence: TGTGCCAGCAGTACCGTAGACACCGGGGAGCTGTTTTTT. Translated: CASSTVDTGELFF. The chain carries TRBV11-3 and TRBJ2-2; D gene ambiguous. The CDR3 is made up of 13 amino acids. V gave up 6 bases and J gave up 3 bases, with 8 bases separating them. CDR1 and CDR2 (germline): SGHNT, YENEEA.

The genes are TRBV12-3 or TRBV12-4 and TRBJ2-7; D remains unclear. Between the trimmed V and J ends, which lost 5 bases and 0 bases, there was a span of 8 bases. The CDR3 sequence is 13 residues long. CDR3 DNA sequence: TGTGCCAGCAGTCCGACGGTCTCCTACGAGCAGTACTTC. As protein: CASSPTVSYEQYF.

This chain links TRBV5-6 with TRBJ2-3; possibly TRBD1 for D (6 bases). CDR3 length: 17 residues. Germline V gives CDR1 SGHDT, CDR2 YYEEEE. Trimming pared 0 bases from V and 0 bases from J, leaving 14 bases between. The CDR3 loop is CASSLEVLDSSTDTQYF. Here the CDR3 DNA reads TGTGCCAGCAGCTTGGAAGTTTTGGACAGTAGCACAGATACGCAGTATTTT.

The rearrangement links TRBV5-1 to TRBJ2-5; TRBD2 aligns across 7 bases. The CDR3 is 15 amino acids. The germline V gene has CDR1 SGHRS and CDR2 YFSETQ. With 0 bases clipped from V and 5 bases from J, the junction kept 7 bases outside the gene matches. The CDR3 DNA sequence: TGCGCCAGCAGCTTGGCTGGGGGGGATCGGGAGACCCAGTACTTC. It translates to CASSLAGGDRETQYF.

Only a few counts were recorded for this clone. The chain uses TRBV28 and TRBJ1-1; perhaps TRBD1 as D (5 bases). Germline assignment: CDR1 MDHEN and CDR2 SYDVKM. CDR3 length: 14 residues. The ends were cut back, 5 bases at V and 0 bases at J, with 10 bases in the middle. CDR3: CASSLRQLNTEAFF. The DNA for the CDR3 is TGTGCCAGCAGTCTTAGACAGCTGAACACTGAAGCTTTCTTT.

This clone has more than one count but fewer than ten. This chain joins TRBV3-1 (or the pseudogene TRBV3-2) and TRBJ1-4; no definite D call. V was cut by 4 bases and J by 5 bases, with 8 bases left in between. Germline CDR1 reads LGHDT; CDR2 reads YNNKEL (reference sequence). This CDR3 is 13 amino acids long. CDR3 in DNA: TGTGCCAGCAGCCTGGACTCAAATGAAAAACTGTTTTTT. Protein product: CASSLDSNEKLFF.

CDR3 residues: CASKTQSDTGELFF. CDR3 nucleotide sequence: TGTGCCAGCAAGACCCAGTCGGATACCGGGGAGCTGTTTTTT. The rearrangement links TRBV6-5 to TRBJ2-2, with no clear D. The V and J ends lost 7 bases and 5 bases respectively, with 14 bases between them. The CDR3 has 14 amino acids. Germline assignment: CDR1 MNHEY and CDR2 SVGAGI.

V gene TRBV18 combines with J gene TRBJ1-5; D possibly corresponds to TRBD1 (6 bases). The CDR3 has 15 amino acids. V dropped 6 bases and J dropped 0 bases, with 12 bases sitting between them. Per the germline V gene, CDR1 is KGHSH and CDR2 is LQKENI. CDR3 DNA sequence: TGTGCCAGCTCTCGGACAGCCGATAGCAATCAGCCCCAGCATTTT. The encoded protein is CASSRTADSNQPQHF.

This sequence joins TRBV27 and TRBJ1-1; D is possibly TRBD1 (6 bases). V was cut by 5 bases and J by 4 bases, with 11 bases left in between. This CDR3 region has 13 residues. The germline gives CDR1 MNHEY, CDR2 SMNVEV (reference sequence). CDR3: CASSPTGRTEAFF. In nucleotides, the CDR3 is TGTGCCAGCAGTCCAACAGGGCGCACTGAAGCTTTCTTT.

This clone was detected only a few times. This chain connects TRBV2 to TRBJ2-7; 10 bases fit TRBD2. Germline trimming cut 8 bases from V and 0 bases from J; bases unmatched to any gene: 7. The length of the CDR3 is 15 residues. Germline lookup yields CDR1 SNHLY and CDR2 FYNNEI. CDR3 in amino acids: CASRSLAGHSYEQYF. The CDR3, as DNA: TGTGCCAGCCGTTCACTAGCGGGACACTCCTACGAGCAGTACTTC.

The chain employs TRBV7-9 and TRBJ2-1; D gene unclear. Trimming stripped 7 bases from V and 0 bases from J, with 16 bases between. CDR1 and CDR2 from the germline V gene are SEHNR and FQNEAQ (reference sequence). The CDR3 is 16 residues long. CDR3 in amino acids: CASTRAGDHSYNEQFF. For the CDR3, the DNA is TGTGCCAGCACCCGGGCAGGAGACCACTCCTACAATGAGCAGTTCTTC.

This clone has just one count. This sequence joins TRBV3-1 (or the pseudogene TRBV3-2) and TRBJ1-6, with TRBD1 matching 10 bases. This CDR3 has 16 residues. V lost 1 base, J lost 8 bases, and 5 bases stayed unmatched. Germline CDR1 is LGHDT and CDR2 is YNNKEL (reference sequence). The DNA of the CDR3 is TGTGCCAGCAGCCAAGGACAGGGGGCTCGGTATTCACCCCTCCACTTT. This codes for CASSQGQGARYSPLHF.

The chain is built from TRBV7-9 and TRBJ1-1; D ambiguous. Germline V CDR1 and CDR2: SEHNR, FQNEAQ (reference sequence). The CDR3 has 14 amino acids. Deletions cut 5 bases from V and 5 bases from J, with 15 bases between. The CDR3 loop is CASSQAPGETEAFF. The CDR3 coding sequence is TGTGCCAGCAGCCAAGCCCCGGGAGAGACTGAAGCTTTCTTT.

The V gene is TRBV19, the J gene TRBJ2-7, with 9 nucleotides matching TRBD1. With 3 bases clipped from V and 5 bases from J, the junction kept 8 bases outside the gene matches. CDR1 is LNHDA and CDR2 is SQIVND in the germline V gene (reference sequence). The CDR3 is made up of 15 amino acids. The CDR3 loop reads CASSILGQGMNEQYF. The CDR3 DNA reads TGTGCCAGTAGTATCCTCGGACAGGGGATGAACGAGCAGTACTTC.